This TCR beta chain is drawn from a study of OX40 agonist ivuxolimab in advanced cancers. Whole-study findings and limits: There was clonal expansion of CD4+ and CD8+ blood T cells by week 6 at 0.1 to 3.0 mg/kg.

The ends were cut back, 0 bases at V and 6 bases at J, with 15 bases in the middle. The germline CDR1 and CDR2 sequences are LGHNA and YSLEER. There are 15 residues in the CDR3. Libraries were prepared by immunoSEQ multiplex PCR; TCRdb keeps only in-frame clonotypes and omits some of them. The sample consists of about 61,000 clones, 80% to 95% of them appearing once. To note about this clone: What it binds is not known.

The sequence was collected from an adult with an advanced solid tumor such as melanoma, head and neck, liver or kidney cancer. The sample was CD4+ or CD8+ T cells sorted from blood, taken in a trial of the OX40 agonist ivuxolimab. The chain combines TRBV4-3 with TRBJ2-7; possibly TRBD2 for D (6 bases). The CDR3 DNA reads TGCGCCAGCAGCCAAGATCTCACGGGAGCCCCCGAGCAGTACTTC. It specifies CASSQDLTGAPEQYF.